The T cell receptor beta chain described here comes from a study of CD8 T cells in Susac syndrome. The authors sequenced TCR beta from blood CD8+ and CD4+ T cells. TEMRA cells were enriched by FACS, and CD4+ and CD8+ T cells were negatively isolated. It was with random hexamers that roughly 0.45 to 1 ug RNA was reverse transcribed. An immunoSEQ multiplex PCR amplified TCR beta CDR3 over 54 Vbeta and 13 Jbeta. TCRdb re-called the immunoSEQ multiplex PCR reads through MiXCR, storing one row per CDR3 protein. This repertoire shows about 90,000 distinct CDR3 sequences, 90% to 95% found once; its top ten account for 0.3% to 0.4%. The sequencing input was CD8+ T cells from PBMCs. The sequence derives from a human donor in good health.

In DNA, the CDR3 is TGTGCCAGCAGTTGGACTAGCGGGGTTGCAGATACGCAGTATTTT. It is translated as CASSWTSGVADTQYF. The rearrangement links TRBV6-5 to TRBJ2-3; 12 bases are a match to TRBD2. In germline, CDR1 is MNHEY, CDR2 SVGAGI. The CDR3 runs to 15 residues. J lost 4 bases, V lost 4 bases, and 3 bases had no gene match.